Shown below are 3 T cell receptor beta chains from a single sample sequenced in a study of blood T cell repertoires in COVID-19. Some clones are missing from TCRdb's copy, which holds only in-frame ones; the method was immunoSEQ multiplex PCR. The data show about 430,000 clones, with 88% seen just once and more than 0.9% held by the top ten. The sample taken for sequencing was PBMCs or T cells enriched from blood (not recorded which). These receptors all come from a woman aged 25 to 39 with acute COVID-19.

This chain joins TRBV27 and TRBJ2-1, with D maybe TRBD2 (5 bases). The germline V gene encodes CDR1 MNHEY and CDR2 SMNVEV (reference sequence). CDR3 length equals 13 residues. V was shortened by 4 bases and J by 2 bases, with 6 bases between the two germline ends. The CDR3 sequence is CASSWRTYNEQFF. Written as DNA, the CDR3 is TGTGCCAGCAGTTGGAGGACCTACAATGAGCAGTTCTTC.

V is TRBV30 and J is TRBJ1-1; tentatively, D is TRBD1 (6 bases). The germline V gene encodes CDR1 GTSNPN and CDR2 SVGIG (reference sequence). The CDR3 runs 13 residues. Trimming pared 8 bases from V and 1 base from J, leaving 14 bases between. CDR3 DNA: TGTGCCGGAAACAGGGTCAGGAACACTGAAGCTTTCTTT. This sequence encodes CAGNRVRNTEAFF.

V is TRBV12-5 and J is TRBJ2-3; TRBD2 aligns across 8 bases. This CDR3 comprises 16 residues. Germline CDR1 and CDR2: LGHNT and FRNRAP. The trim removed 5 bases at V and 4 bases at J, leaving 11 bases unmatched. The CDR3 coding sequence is TGTGCTAGTGGTGTGGCTCCGGGGGGGCCCCCAGATACGCAGTATTTT. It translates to CASGVAPGGPPDTQYF.